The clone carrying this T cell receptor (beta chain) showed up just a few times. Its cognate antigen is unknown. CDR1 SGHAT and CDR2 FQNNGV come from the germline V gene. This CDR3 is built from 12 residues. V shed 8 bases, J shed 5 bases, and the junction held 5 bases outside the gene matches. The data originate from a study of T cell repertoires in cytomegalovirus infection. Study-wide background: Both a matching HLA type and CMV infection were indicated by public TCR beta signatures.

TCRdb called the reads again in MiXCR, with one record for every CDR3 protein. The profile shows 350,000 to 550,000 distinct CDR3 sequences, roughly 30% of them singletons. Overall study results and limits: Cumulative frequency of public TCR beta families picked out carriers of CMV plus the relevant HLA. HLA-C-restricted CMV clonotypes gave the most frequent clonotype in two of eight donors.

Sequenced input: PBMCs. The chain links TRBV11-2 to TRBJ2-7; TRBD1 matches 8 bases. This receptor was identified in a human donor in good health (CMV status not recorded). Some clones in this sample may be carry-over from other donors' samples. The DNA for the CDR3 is TGTGCCAGCGGACAGGGTATGGACGAGCAGTACTTC. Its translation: CASGQGMDEQYF. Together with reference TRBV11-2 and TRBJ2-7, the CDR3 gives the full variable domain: EAGVAQSPRYKIIEKRQSVAFWCNPISGHATLYWYQQILGQGPKLLIQFQNNGVVDDSQLPKDRFSAERLKGVDSTLKIQPAKLEDSAVYLCASGQGMDEQYFGPGTRLTVT.